This T cell receptor (beta chain) originates from a study of T-cell reconstitution after alpha-beta-depleted transplantation in children. Note on this clonotype: What it binds is unknown.

The CDR3 contains 14 residues. The germline V gene has CDR1 SGHDN and CDR2 FVKESK. Trimming stripped 1 base from V and 3 bases from J, with 9 bases between. Molecular barcoding with unique molecular identifiers was used for the TCRbeta library. TCRdb fed the PCR reads into MiXCR, producing one record per CDR3 protein. The sample shows about 490,000 distinct CDR3 sequences, approximately 10% of them seen only once. Study outcomes and limitations: Diversity and T-cell counts at one year after transplant derived mostly from new T cells. In patients about two months after transplant, alpha-beta T cells reportedly arose from several hundred expanded graft clones.

The source of this sequence is a child aged 2-15 years with inherited bone marrow failure, due to receive a stem cell transplant. This specimen consisted of PBMCs, obtained before TCRalphabeta/CD19-depleted stem cell transplant. V gene TRBV14 combines with J gene TRBJ1-1; D might be TRBD1 (5 bases). CDR3 in amino acids: CASSQVDSYTEAFF. In DNA, the CDR3 is TGTGCCAGCAGCCAAGTAGACAGTTACACTGAAGCTTTCTTT.